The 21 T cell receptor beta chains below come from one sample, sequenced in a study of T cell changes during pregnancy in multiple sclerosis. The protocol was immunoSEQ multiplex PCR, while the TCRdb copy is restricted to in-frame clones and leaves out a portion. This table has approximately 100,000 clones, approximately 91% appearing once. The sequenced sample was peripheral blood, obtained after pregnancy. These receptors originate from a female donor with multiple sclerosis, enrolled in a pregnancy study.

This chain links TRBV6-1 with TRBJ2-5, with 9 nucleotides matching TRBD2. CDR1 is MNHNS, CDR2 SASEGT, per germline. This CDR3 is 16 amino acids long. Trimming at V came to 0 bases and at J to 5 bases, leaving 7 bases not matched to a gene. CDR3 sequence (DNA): TGTGCCAGCAGTGAAGCGGAAGGCGGGGGGGCCGAGACCCAGTACTTC. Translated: CASSEAEGGGAETQYF.

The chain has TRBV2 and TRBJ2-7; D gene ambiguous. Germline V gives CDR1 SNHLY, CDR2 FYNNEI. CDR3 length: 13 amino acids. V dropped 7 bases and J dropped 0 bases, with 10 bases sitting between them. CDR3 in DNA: TGTGCCAGCACCAGCTGGAGCTCCTACGAGCAGTACTTC. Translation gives CASTSWSSYEQYF.

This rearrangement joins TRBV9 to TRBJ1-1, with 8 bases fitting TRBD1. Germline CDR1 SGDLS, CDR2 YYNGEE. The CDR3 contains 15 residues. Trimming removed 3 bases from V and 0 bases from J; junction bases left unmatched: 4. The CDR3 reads CASSATGGMNTEAFF. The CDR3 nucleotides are TGTGCCAGCAGCGCCACAGGGGGAATGAACACTGAAGCTTTCTTT.

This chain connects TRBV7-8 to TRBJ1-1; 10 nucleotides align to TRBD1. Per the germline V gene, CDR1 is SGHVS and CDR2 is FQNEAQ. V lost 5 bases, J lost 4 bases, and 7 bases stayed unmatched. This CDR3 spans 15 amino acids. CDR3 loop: CASSPRGQGFTEAFF. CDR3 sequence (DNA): TGTGCCAGCAGCCCGAGGGGACAGGGGTTCACTGAAGCTTTCTTT. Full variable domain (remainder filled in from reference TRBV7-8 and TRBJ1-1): GAGVSQSPRYKVAKRGQDVALRCDPISGHVSLFWYQQALGQGPEFLTYFQNEAQLDKSGLPSDRFFAERPEGSVSTLKIQRTQQEDSAVYLCASSPRGQGFTEAFFGQGTRLTVV.

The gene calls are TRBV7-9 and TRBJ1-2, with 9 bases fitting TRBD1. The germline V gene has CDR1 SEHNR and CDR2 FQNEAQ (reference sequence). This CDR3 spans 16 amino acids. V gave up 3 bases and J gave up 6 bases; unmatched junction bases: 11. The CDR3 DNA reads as TGTGCCAGCAGCTTGGATGGCGGGACAGGGTATGATGGCTACACCTTC. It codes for CASSLDGGTGYDGYTF.

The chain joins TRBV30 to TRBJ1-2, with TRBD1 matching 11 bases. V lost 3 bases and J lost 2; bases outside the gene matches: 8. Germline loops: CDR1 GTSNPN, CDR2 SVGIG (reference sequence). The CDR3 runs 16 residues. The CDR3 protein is CAWSVGQGALNYGYTF. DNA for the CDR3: TGTGCCTGGAGCGTTGGACAGGGGGCTTTAAACTATGGCTACACCTTC.

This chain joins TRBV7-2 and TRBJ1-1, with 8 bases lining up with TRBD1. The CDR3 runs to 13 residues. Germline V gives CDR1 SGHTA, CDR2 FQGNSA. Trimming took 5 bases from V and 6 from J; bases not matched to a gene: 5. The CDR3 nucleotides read TGTGCCAGCAGCGCTGACAGGGGTGCTGAAGCTTTCTTT. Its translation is CASSADRGAEAFF.

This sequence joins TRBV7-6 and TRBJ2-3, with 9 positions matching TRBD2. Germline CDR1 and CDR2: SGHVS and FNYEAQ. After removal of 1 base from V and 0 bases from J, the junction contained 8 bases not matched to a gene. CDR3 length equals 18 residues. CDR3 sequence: CASSLEAGTSYSTDTQYF. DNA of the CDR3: TGTGCCAGCAGCTTAGAAGCCGGGACTAGCTATAGCACAGATACGCAGTATTTT. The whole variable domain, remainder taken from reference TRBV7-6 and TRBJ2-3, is GAGVSQSPRYKVTKRGQDVALRCDPISGHVSLYWYRQALGQGPEFLTYFNYEAQQDKSGLPNDRFSAERPEGSISTLTIQRTEQRDSAMYRCASSLEAGTSYSTDTQYFGPGTRLTVL.

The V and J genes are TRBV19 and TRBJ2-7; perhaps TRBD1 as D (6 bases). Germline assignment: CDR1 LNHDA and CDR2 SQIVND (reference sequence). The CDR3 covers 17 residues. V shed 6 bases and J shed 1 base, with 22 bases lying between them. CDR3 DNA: TGTGCCAGTAGCCGTATTTTTAATCAGGGGATATCCTACGAGCAGTACTTC. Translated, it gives CASSRIFNQGISYEQYF.

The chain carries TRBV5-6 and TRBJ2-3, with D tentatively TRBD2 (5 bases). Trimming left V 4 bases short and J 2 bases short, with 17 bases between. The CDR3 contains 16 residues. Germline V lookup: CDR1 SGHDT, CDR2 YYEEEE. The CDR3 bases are TGTGCCAGCAGCGCGACCCAACTAGAAGACACAGATACGCAGTATTTT. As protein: CASSATQLEDTDTQYF.

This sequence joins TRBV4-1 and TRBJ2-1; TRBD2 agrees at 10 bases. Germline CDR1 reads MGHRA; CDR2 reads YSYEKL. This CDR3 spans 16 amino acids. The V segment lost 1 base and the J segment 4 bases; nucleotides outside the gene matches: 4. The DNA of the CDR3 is TGCGCCAGCAGCCAAGTAACTAGCGGGGATTACAATGAGCAGTTCTTC. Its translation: CASSQVTSGDYNEQFF.

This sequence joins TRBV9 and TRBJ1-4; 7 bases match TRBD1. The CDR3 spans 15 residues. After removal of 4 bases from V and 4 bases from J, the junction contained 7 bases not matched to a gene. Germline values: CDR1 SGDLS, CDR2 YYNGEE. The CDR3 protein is CASSFETGYNEKLFF. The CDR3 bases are TGTGCCAGCAGCTTTGAGACAGGGTATAATGAAAAACTGTTTTTT.

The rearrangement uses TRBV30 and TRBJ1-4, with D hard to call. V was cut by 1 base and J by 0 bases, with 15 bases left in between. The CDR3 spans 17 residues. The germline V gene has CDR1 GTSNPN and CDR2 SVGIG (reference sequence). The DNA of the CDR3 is TGTGCCTGGAGTGACCCGGGAGCCCTTGCAACTAATGAAAAACTGTTTTTT. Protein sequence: CAWSDPGALATNEKLFF. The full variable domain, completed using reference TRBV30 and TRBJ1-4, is SQTIHQWPATLVQPVGSPLSLECTVEGTSNPNLYWYRQAAGRGLQLLFYSVGIGQISSEVPQNLSASRPQDRQFILSSKKLLLSDSGFYLCAWSDPGALATNEKLFFGSGTQLSVL.

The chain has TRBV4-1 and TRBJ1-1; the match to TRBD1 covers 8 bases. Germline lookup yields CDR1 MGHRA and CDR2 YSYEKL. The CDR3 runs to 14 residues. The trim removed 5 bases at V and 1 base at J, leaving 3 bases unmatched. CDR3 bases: TGCGCCAGCAGCTCGGGACAGGAGAACACTGAAGCTTTCTTT. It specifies CASSSGQENTEAFF.

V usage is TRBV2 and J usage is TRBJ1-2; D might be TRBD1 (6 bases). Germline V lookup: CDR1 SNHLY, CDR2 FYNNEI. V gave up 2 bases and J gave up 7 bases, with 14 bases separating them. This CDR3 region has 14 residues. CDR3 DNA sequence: TGTGCCAGCAGTGAACAAGGGGGTAGGTCTGGCTACACCTTC. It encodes CASSEQGGRSGYTF.

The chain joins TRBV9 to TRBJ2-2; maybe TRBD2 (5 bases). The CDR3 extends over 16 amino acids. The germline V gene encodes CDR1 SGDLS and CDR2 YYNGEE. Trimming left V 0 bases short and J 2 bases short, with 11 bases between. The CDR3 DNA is TGTGCCAGCAGCGTAGGCCAGCGGAGAAACACCGGGGAGCTGTTTTTT. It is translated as CASSVGQRRNTGELFF.

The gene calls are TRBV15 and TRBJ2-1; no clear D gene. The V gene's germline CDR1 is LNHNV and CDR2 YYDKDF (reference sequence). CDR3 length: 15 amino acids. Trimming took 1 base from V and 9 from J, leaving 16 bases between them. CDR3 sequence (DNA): TGTGCCACCAGCAGAGTTTCGAAGCAGGTGGCTGAGCAGTTCTTC. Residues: CATSRVSKQVAEQFF.

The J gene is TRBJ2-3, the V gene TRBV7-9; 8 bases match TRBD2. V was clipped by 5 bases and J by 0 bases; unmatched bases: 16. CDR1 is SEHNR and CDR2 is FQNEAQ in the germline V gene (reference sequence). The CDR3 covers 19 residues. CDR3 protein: CASSPLYGTRRSSTDTQYF. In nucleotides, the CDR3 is TGTGCCAGCAGCCCGTTGTACGGGACTAGACGCTCTAGCACAGATACGCAGTATTTT.

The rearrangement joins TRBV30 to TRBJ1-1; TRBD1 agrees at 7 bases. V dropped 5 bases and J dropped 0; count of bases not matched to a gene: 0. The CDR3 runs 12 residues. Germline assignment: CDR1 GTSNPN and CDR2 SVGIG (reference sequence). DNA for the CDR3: TGTGCCTGGCAGGGGGTGAACACTGAAGCTTTCTTT. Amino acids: CAWQGVNTEAFF.

The chain's CDR3 is CASRAQGAYEQYF. The CDR3 bases are TGTGCCAGCAGGGCTCAGGGGGCCTACGAGCAGTACTTC. The chain joins TRBV2 to TRBJ2-7, with 7 positions matching TRBD1. Germline values: CDR1 SNHLY, CDR2 FYNNEI. This CDR3 region has 13 residues. Trimming at V came to 6 bases and at J to 2 bases, leaving 4 bases not matched to a gene. Full variable domain (missing parts from reference TRBV2 and TRBJ2-7): EPEVTQTPSHQVTQMGQEVILRCVPISNHLYFYWYRQILGQKVEFLVSFYNNEISEKSEIFDDQFSVERPDGSNFTLKIRSTKLEDSAMYFCASRAQGAYEQYFGPGTRLTVT.

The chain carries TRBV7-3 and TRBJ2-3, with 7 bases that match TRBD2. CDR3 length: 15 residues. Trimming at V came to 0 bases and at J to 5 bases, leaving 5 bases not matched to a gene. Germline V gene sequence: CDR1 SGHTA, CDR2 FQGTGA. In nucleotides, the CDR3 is TGTGCCAGCAGCTTAACGAGCGGGGCTGGAGATACGCAGTATTTT. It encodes CASSLTSGAGDTQYF.